This record concerns one T cell receptor (beta chain) sequence. Antigen: not known. This sample stems from a study of blood T cells in healthy people across ages. PCR was performed a second time for about 7 to 11 cycles using a sample-barcoded 5' primer and a J-beta primer mix. The authors tagged each cDNA molecule using a template-switch adaptor with 12 random nucleotides. TCRdb independently ran MiXCR on the 5' RACE reads; one entry per CDR3 protein. Of about 750,000 distinct CDR3 sequences in the sample, 40% to 65% were seen once. The CDR3 contains 12 residues. Trimming shortened V by 4 bases and J by 9 bases, and 11 bases separated the two germline ends. Germline values: CDR1 SGHAT, CDR2 FQDESV (reference sequence). Approximately 9.2 milliliters was the volume of peripheral blood drawn from each donor. Notes on the study in general: Observed TCR beta diversity per million T cells went down as age went up. This fall followed a roughly linear course with age.

The V call is TRBV11-1, the J call TRBJ2-3, with D possibly called TRBD1 or TRBD2 (5 bases each). Sequencing was carried out using blood. This TCR derives from an elderly man in good health. The CDR3 here is CASSSGPSTQYF. The CDR3 coding sequence is TGTGCCAGCAGCTCGGGACCCAGCACGCAGTATTTT.